This T cell receptor (beta chain) was captured by sequencing in a study of T cell repertoires in cytomegalovirus infection. Study as a whole: Matching HLA type and CMV infection were both indicated by public TCR beta signatures. Study results and limitations: HLA-C-restricted TCR beta clonotypes specific for CMV led the ex vivo response. CMV carriers having the relevant HLA were flagged by cumulative public TCR beta family frequency.

TCRdb re-analysed the reads in MiXCR, keeping a single row per CDR3 protein. The table has roughly 150,000 distinct CDR3 sequences, roughly a quarter seen once. This clonotype was counted between two and nine times. Its antigen remains unknown. Germline V gives CDR1 LNHDA, CDR2 SQIVND (reference sequence). CDR3 size: 16 residues. V dropped 3 bases and J dropped 8 bases, with 22 bases sitting between them. V is TRBV19 and J is TRBJ1-2; D is undetermined. This sequence was found in a human donor in good health (CMV status not recorded). Some clones in this sample may be carry-over from other donors' samples. Sample: PBMCs. CDR3 protein: CASSMDLETASTGYTF. CDR3 DNA sequence: TGTGCCAGTAGTATGGATTTGGAGACTGCTTCCACCGGCTACACCTTC.